The 3 T cell receptor beta chains presented below share a single source sample, sequenced in a study of blood T cell repertoires in COVID-19. Clones were sequenced by immunoSEQ multiplex PCR, and TCRdb holds only the in-frame ones, with some missing. The data hold approximately 82,000 clones, with around 88% observed a single time. Material for sequencing was peripheral blood. These TCRs come from a woman aged 55-70 years with acute or convalescent COVID-19.

This chain connects TRBV6-5 to TRBJ1-3; TRBD1 agrees at 7 bases. The CDR3 sequence is 13 residues long. With V trimmed by 6 bases and J by 9 bases, 8 bases remained unmatched. Germline assignment: CDR1 MNHEY and CDR2 SVGAGI. This chain's CDR3 is CASRGTARGTIYF. The CDR3 DNA follows: TGTGCCAGCAGGGGGACAGCCCGCGGCACCATATATTTT.

Relative to its sample, this clone is medium-sized. The chain is built from TRBV7-3 and TRBJ1-2, with D possibly being TRBD1 (6 bases). Germline CDR1 reads SGHTA; CDR2 reads FQGTGA. The CDR3 consists of 15 residues. The V end was cut by 3 bases, the J end by 7 bases, with 18 bases between. The CDR3, as DNA: TGTGCCAGCAGCTTGCAAACAGGGTCCCGTAGTGGCTACACCTTC. Translating gives CASSLQTGSRSGYTF.

The genes are TRBV18 and TRBJ1-5; TRBD1 agrees at 12 bases. Germline CDR1 KGHSH, CDR2 LQKENI. The J segment lost 1 base and the V segment lost 6 bases, leaving 13 bases of the junction unmatched. The CDR3 length is 19 residues. CDR3 nucleotides: TGTGCCAGCTCCCTAAAACCGGGACAGGGGGCCGGAAGCAATCAGCCCCAGCATTTT. It yields the protein CASSLKPGQGAGSNQPQHF.